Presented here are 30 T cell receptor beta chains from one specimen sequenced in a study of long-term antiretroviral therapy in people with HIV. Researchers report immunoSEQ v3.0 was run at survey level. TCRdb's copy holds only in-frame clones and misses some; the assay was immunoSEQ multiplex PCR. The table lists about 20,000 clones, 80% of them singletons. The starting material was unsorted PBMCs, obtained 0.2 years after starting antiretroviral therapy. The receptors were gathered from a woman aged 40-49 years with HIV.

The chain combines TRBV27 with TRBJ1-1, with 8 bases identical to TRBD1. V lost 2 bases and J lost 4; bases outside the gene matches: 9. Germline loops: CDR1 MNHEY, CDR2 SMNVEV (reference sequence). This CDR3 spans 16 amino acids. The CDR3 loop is CASSLITGQGGTEAFF. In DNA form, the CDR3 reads TGTGCCAGCAGTTTAATAACCGGACAGGGTGGCACTGAAGCTTTCTTT.

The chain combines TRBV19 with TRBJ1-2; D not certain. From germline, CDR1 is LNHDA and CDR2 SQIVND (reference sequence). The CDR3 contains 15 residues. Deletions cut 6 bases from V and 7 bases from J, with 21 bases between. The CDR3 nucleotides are TGTGCCAGTAGAGGCACTTCGACCCACCTCAGTGGCTACACCTTC. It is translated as CASRGTSTHLSGYTF.

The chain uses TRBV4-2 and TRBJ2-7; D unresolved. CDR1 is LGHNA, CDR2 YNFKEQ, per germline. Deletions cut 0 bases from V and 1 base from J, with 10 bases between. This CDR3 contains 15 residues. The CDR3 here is CASSQDRTVSYEQYF. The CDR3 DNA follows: TGTGCCAGCAGCCAAGACAGGACGGTGTCCTACGAGCAGTACTTC.

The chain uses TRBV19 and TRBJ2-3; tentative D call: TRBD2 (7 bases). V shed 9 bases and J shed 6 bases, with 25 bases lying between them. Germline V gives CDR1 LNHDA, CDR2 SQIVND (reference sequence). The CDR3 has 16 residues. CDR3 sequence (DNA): TGTGCCAGCAGCAGGGCAGGGAGGGGGATAGGGGATACGCAGTATTTT. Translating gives CASSRAGRGIGDTQYF.

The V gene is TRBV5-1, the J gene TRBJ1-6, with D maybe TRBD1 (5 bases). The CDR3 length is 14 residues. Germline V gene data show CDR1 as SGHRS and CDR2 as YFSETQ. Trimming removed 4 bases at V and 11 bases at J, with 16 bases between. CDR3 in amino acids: CASSPESRGAPLHF. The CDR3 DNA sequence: TGCGCCAGCAGCCCGGAGAGTCGGGGGGCACCCCTCCACTTT.

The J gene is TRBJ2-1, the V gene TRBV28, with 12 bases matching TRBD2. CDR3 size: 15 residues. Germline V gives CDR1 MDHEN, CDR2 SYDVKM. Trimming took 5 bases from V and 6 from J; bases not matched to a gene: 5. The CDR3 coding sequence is TGTGCCAGCAGTAAGTGGACTAGCGGGATCAATGAGCAGTTCTTC. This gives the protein CASSKWTSGINEQFF.

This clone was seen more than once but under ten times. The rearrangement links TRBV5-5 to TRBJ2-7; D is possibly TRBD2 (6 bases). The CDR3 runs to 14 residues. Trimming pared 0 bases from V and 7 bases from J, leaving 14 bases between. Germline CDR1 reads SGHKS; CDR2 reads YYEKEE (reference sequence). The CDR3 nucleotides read TGTGCCAGCAGCTTGGCGCGGGGAGCCCGGGAGCAGTACTTC. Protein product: CASSLARGAREQYF.

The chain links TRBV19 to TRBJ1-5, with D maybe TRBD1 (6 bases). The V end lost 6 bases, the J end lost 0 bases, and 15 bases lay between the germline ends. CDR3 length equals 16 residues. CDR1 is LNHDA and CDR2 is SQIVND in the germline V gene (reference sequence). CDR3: CASRGGGHVSNQPQHF. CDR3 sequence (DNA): TGTGCCAGTAGGGGCGGGGGGCACGTTAGCAATCAGCCCCAGCATTTT.

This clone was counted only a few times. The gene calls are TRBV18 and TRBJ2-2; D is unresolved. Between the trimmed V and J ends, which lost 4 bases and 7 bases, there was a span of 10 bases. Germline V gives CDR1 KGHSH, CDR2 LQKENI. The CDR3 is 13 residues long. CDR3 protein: CASSLSRDGELFF. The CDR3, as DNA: TGTGCCAGCTCACTATCCAGAGACGGGGAGCTGTTTTTT.

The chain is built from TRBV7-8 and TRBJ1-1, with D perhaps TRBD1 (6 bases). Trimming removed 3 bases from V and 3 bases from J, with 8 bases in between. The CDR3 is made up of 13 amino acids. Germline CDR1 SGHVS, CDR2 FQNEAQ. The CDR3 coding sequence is TGTGCCAGCAGCTTTTGGACAGACACTGAAGCTTTCTTT. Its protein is CASSFWTDTEAFF. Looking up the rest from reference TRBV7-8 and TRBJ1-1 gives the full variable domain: GAGVSQSPRYKVAKRGQDVALRCDPISGHVSLFWYQQALGQGPEFLTYFQNEAQLDKSGLPSDRFFAERPEGSVSTLKIQRTQQEDSAVYLCASSFWTDTEAFFGQGTRLTVV.

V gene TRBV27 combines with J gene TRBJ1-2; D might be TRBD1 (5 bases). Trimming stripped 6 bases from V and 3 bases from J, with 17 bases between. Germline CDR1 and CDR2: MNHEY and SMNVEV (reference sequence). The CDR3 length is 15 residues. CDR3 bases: TGTGCCAGCAGGCAAGCCGGGACGGTGGACTATGGCTACACCTTC. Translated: CASRQAGTVDYGYTF.

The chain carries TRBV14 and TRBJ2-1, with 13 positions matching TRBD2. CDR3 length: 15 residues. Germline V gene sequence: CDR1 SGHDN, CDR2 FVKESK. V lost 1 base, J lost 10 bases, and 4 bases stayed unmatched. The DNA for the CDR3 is TGTGCCAGCAGCCAAGTACTAGCGGGAGGGTACGAGCAGTTCTTC. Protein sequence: CASSQVLAGGYEQFF.

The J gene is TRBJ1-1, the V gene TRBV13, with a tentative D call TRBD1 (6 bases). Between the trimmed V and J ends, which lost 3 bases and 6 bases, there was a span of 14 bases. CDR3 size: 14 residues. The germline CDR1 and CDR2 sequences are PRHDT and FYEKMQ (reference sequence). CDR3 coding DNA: TGTGCCAGCAGCTTCGAGGGGGAAGGCGCTGAAGCTTTCTTT. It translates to CASSFEGEGAEAFF. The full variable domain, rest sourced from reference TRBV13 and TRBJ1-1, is AAGVIQSPRHLIKEKRETATLKCYPIPRHDTVYWYQQGPGQDPQFLISFYEKMQSDKGSIPDRFSAQQFSDYHSELNMSSLELGDSALYFCASSFEGEGAEAFFGQGTRLTVV.

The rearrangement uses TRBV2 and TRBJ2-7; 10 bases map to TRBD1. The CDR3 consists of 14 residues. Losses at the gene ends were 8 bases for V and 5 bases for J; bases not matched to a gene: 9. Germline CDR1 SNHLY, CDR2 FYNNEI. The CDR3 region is CASRTGTGADEQYF. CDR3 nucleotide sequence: TGTGCCAGCCGAACCGGGACAGGGGCCGACGAGCAGTACTTC.

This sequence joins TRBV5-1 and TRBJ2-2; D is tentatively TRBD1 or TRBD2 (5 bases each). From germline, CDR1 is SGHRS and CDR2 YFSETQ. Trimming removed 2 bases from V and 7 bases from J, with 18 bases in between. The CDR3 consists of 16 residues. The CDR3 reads CASSFTVAGRSGELFF. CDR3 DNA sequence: TGCGCCAGCAGCTTTACGGTCGCAGGGAGAAGCGGGGAGCTGTTTTTT.

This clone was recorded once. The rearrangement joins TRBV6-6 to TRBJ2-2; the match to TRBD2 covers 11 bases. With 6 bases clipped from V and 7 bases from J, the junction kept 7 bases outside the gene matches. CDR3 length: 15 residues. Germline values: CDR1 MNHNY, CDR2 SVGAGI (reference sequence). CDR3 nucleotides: TGTGCCAGCAGAACGGGACTAGCGGTGAACGGGGAGCTGTTTTTT. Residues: CASRTGLAVNGELFF.

The CDR3 region is CASSPLLAGNEQFF. The CDR3 bases are TGTGCCAGCAGCCCGCTACTAGCGGGTAATGAGCAGTTCTTC. This rearrangement joins TRBV7-2 to TRBJ2-1; 9 bases line up with TRBD2. V gave up 5 bases and J gave up 7 bases; unmatched junction bases: 6. CDR3 length: 14 residues. Germline V gives CDR1 SGHTA, CDR2 FQGNSA.

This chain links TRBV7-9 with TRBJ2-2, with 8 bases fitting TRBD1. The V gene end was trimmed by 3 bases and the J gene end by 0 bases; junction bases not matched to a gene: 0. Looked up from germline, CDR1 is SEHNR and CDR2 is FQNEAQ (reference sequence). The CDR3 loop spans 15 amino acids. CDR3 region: CASSLTGANTGELFF. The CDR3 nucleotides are TGTGCCAGCAGCTTGACAGGGGCGAACACCGGGGAGCTGTTTTTT. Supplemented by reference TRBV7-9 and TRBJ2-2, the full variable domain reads DTGVSQNPRHKITKRGQNVTFRCDPISEHNRLYWYRQTLGQGPEFLTYFQNEAQLEKSRLLSDRFSAERPKGSFSTLEIQRTEQGDSAMYLCASSLTGANTGELFFGEGSRLTVL.

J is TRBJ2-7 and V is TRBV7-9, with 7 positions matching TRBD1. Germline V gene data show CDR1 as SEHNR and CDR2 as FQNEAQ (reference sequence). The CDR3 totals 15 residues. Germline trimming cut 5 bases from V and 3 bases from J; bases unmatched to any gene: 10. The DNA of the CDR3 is TGTGCCAGCAGCCTCCGGACAGGTGGAAACTACGAGCAGTACTTC. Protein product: CASSLRTGGNYEQYF.

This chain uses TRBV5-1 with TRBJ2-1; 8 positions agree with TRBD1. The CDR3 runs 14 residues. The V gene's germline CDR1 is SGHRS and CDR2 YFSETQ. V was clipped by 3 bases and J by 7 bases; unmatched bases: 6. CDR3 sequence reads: CASSSLQGANEQFF. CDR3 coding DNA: TGCGCCAGCAGCTCGTTGCAGGGGGCAAATGAGCAGTTCTTC.

The CDR3 DNA reads as TGTGCCAGCAGCTTATCCTACACTGAAGCTTTCTTT. It is translated as CASSLSYTEAFF. The chain couples TRBV7-9 to TRBJ1-1; D call uncertain. The V end lost 2 bases, the J end lost 3 bases, and 4 bases lay between the germline ends. Germline V CDR1 and CDR2: SEHNR, FQNEAQ (reference sequence). The CDR3 consists of 12 residues.

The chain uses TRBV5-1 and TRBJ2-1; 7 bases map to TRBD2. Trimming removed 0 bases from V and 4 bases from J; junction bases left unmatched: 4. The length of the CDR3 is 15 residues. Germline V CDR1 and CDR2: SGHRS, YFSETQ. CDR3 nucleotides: TGCGCCAGCAGCTTGGTGGGGGGGACGTACAATGAGCAGTTCTTC. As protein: CASSLVGGTYNEQFF.

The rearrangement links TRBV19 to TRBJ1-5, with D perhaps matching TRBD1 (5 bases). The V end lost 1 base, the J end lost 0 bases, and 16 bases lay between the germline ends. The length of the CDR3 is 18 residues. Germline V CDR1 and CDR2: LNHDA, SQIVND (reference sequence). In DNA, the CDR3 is TGTGCCAGTAGTATAGGGCTGACAGAAGATTATAGCAATCAGCCCCAGCATTTT. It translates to CASSIGLTEDYSNQPQHF.

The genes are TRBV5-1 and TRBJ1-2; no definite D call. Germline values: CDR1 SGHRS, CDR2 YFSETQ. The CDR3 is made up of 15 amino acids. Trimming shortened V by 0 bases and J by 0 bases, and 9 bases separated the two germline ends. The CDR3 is CASSLGAIANYGYTF. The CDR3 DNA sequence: TGCGCCAGCAGCTTGGGCGCCATAGCTAACTATGGCTACACCTTC.

The CDR3 DNA sequence: TGTGCCAGCAGTCTCCGGGACAGCCTTTACAATGAGCAGTTCTTC. Translated, it gives CASSLRDSLYNEQFF. The chain links TRBV6-5 to TRBJ2-1; 7 nucleotides align to TRBD1. V dropped 5 bases and J dropped 4; count of bases not matched to a gene: 8. The CDR3 loop spans 15 amino acids. The germline V gene encodes CDR1 MNHEY and CDR2 SVGAGI.

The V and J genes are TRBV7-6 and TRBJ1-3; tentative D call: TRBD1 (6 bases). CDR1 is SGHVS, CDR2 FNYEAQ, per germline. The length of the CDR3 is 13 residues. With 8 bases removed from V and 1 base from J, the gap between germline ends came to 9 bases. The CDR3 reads CASGQGSGNTIYF. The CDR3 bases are TGTGCCAGCGGTCAGGGGTCTGGAAACACCATATATTTT.

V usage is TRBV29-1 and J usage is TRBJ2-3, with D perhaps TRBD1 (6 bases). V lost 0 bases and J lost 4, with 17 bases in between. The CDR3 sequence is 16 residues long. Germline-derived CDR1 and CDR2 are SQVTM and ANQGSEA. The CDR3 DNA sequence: TGCAGCGTTGAAGATTTCCCAGGGGCTGGTGCAGATACGCAGTATTTT. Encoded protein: CSVEDFPGAGADTQYF.

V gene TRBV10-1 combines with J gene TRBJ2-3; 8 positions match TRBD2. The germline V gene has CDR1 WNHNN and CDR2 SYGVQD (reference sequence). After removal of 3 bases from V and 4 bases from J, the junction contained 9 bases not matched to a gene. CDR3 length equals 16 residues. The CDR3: CASSEGPGLGADTQYF. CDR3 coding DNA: TGCGCCAGCAGTGAAGGTCCGGGACTAGGGGCAGATACGCAGTATTTT.

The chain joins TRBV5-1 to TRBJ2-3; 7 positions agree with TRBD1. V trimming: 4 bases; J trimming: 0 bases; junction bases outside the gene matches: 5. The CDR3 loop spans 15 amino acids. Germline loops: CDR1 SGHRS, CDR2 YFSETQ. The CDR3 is CASSRDRPSTDTQYF. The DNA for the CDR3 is TGCGCCAGCAGCCGGGACAGACCTAGCACAGATACGCAGTATTTT.

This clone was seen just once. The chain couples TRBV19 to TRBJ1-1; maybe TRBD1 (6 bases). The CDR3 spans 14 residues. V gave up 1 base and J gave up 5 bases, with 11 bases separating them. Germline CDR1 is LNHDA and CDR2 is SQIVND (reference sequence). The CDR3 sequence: CASSIVGGSTEAFF. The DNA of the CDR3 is TGTGCCAGTAGTATAGTCGGGGGCTCGACTGAAGCTTTCTTT.